Here is one T cell receptor beta chain with its context. Antigen specificity is unknown. Only in-frame clones appear in the TCRdb table, and some are missing; sequencing was by immunoSEQ multiplex PCR. Among more than 60,000 clones, around 70% were seen once, and the ten largest hold around 2.2%. The source of the sample is a study of vaccination effects on CD4 cells after COVID-19. Notes on the study in general: Clones of infection and vaccine origin contracted markedly late after vaccination.

CD4+ T cells were isolated after 10 days of culture. Participants received two doses of either the BNT162b2 or mRNA-1273 vaccine. Cultures got half-medium changes with IL-2 on days 3 and 7. The CDR3 length is 20 residues. The V gene lost 1 base and the J gene lost 0 bases, with 21 bases spanning the gap. Looked up from germline, CDR1 is SGHVS and CDR2 is FQNEAQ. The TCR was taken from a human donor who received a COVID-19 vaccine. The material sequenced was CD4+ T cells from PBMCs cultured without peptide, taken after COVID-19 vaccination. The V and J genes are TRBV7-8 and TRBJ2-2, with D possibly TRBD2 on 7 matching bases. CDR3 sequence (DNA): TGTGCCAGCAGCTTAGGGTTGCCGCACAGGGAGGGACCGAACACCGGGGAGCTGTTTTTT. Its protein is CASSLGLPHREGPNTGELFF.